This is a list of T cell receptor beta chains from one sample in a study of shared clonotypes between healthy human individuals. The method was immunoSEQ multiplex PCR; TCRdb's version includes in-frame clones alone and lacks a portion of them. The top ten clones hold about 0.057% of a sample with approximately 620,000 clones, less than 98% of them seen once. The sequenced material came from naive CD4+ T cells sorted from blood. The receptors derive from a woman aged 25-40 years in good health. Each CDR3 is given with its conserved first and last residue. Fields, in order: J gene, V gene, clone size, CDR3 protein. For some rows the clone size is stated as once, few or many, or as a class when expanded; others skip it.

TRBJ1-1	TRBV18	.	CASSPLENTEAFF
TRBJ2-5	TRBV11-2	.	CASSPSGGEETQYF
TRBJ1-1	TRBV6-5	.	CASSYSSGLSPEAFF
TRBJ2-7	TRBV5-4	.	CASSPGTPWGEQYF
TRBJ2-5	TRBV7-9	.	CASSLQGGPETQYF
TRBJ2-5	TRBV29-1	once	CSVLTGRQETQYF
TRBJ2-1	TRBV5-4	.	CASSLASGTSGRPLYNEQFF
TRBJ2-1	TRBV5-1	.	CASSLGYYNEQFF
TRBJ2-1	TRBV15	.	CATSLRGTGGLEQFF
TRBJ2-2	TRBV7-9	.	CASRGNTGELFF
TRBJ2-2	TRBV9	.	CASSVGPAGVPGELFF
TRBJ1-2	TRBV6-1	.	CASSEAGYGYTF
TRBJ2-5	TRBV5-1	.	CASSLFAGTETQYF
TRBJ1-1	TRBV10-3	.	CAITPPPRDRTVNTEAFF
TRBJ2-1	TRBV18	.	CASSPPPASYNEQFF
TRBJ1-5	TRBV28	.	CASSFRGQGDNQPQHF
TRBJ1-2	TRBV18	once	CASSPGTGGRSYTF
TRBJ1-2	TRBV7-9	.	CASSQNGGGYTF
TRBJ1-4	TRBV2	once	CATRTGTYEKLFF
TRBJ2-7	TRBV11-2	.	CASRKGLAISSWQYF
TRBJ2-1	TRBV10-1	once	CASSESGTNSYNEQFF
TRBJ1-5	TRBV30	.	CAWSPKFGQPQHF